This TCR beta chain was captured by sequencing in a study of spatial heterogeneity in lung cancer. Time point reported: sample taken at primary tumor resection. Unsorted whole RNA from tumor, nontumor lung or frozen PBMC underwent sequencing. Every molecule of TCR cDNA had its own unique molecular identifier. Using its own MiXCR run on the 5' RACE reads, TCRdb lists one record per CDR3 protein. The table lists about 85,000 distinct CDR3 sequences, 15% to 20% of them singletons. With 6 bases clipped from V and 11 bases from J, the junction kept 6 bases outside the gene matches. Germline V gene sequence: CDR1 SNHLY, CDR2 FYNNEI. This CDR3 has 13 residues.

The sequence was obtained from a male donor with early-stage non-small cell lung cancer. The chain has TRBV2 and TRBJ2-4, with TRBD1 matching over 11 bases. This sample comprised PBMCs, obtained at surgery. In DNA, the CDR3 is TGTGCCAGCAGCGAGGGACAGGGGGTTCTTCAGTACTTC. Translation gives CASSEGQGVLQYF.